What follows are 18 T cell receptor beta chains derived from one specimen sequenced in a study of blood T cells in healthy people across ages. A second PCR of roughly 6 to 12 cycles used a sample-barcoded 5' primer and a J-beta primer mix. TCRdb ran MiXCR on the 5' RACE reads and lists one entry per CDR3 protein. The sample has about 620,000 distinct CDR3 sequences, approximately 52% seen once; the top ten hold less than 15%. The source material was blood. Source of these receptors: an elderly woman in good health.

The CDR3 DNA sequence: TGTGCCAGCAGTTCCATTCGGGCCGGGGCCCAAGAGACCCAGTACTTC. Translation: CASSSIRAGAQETQYF. This rearrangement joins TRBV28 to TRBJ2-5; the D call may be TRBD1 or TRBD2 (5 bases each). With 4 bases removed from V and 1 base from J, the gap between germline ends came to 16 bases. The germline V gene encodes CDR1 MDHEN and CDR2 SYDVKM. The CDR3 has 16 residues. The variable domain in full, with the rest retrieved from reference TRBV28 and TRBJ2-5, is DVKVTQSSRYLVKRTGEKVFLECVQDMDHENMFWYRQDPGLGLRLIYFSYDVKMKEKGDIPEGYSVSREKKERFSLILESASTNQTSMYLCASSSIRAGAQETQYFGPGTRLLVL.

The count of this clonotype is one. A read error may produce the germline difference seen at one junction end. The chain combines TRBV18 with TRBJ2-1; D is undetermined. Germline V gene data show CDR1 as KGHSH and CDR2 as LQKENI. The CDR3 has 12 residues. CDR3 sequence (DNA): TGTGCCAGCTCACCTCCTTTAAATGAGCAGTTATTC. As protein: CASSPPLNEQLF.

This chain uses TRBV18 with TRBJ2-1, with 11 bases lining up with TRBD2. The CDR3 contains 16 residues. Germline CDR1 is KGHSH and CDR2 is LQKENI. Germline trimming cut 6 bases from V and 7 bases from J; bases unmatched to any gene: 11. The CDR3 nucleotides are TGTGCCAGCTCTCGCCCACTAGCGGGAGCGGGTAATGAGCAGTTCTTC. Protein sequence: CASSRPLAGAGNEQFF.

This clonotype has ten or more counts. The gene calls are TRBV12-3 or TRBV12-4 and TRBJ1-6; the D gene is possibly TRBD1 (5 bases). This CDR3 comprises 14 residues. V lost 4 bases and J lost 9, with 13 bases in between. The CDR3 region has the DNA TGTGCCAGCAGTTGGCAGGGTGGGGGTTCACCCCTCCACTTT. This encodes CASSWQGGGSPLHF.

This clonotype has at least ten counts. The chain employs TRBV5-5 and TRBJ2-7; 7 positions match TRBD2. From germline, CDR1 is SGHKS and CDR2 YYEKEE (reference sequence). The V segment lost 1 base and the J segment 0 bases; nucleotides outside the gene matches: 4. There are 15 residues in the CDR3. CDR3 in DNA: TGTGCCAGCAGCTTGCGACTAGCCCTCTCCTACGAGCAGTACTTC. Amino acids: CASSLRLALSYEQYF.

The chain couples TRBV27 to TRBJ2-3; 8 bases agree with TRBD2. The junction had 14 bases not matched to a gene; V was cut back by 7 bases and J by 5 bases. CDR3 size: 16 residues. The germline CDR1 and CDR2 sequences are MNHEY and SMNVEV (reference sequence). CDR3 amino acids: CASTYLSGNREDTQYF. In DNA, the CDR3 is TGTGCCAGCACCTACCTTAGCGGGAATCGTGAAGATACGCAGTATTTT.

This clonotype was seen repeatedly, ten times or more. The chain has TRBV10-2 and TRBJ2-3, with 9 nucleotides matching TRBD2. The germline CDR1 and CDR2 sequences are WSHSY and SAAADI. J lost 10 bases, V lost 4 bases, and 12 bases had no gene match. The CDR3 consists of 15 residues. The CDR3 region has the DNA TGCGCCAGCAGTGGGATAGCGGGGGCGGAATTACCGCAGTATTTT. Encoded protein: CASSGIAGAELPQYF.

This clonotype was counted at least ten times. CDR3 amino acids: CASSFWGSSYEQYF. The CDR3 DNA reads TGTGCCAGCAGTTTTTGGGGGAGCTCCTACGAGCAGTACTTC. The V and J genes are TRBV12-3 or TRBV12-4 and TRBJ2-7; the D gene could be TRBD1 or TRBD2 (5 bases each). The CDR3 has 14 amino acids. Between the trimmed V and J ends, which lost 3 bases and 0 bases, there was a span of 9 bases.

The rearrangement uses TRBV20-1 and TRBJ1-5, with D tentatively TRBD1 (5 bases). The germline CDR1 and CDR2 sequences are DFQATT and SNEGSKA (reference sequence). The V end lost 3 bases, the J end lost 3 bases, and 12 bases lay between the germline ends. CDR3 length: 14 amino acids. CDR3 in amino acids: CSASYYRTNQPQHF. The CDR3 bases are TGCAGTGCTAGCTATTACAGGACCAATCAGCCCCAGCATTTT.

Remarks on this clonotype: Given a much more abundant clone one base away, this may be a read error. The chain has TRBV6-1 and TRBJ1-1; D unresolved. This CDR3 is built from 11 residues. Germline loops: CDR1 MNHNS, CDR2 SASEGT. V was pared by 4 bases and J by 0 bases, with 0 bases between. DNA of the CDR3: TGTGCCAGCAGTGTGAACACTGAAGCTTTCTTT. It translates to CASSVNTEAFF.

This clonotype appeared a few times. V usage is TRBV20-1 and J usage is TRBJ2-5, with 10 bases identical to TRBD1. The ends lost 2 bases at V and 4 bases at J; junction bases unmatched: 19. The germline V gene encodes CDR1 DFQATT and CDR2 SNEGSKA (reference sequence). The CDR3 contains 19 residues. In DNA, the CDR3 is TGCAGTGCTAGACGCCCGGGACAGGGGATAGGGGCTACCAGAGAGACCCAGTACTTC. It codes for CSARRPGQGIGATRETQYF.

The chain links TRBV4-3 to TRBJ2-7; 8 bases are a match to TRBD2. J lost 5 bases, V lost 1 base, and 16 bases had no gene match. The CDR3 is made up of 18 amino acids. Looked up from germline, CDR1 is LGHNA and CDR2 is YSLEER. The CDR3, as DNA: TGCGCCAGCAGCCAAGCTTTAGGGGGTATAGCGGGGAGCAACGAGCAGTACTTC. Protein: CASSQALGGIAGSNEQYF.

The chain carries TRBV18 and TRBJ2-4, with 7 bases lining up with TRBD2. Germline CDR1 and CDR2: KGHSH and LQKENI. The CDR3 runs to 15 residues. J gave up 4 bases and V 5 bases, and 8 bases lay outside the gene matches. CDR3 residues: CASSASGTTKNIQYF. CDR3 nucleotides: TGTGCCAGCTCAGCATCCGGGACTACTAAAAACATTCAGTACTTC.

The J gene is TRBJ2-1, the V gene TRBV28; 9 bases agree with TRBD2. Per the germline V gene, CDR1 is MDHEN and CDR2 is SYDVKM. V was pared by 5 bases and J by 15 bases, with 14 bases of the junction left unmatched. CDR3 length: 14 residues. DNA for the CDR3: TGTGCCAGCAGTGAAGCGGGAGGAAAATCTAAGTGGTTCTTC. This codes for CASSEAGGKSKWFF.

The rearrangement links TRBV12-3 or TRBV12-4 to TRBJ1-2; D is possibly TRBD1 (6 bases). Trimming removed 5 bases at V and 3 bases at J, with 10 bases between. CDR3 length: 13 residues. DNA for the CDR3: TGTGCCAGCAGTCGACAGGCTGACTATGGCTACACCTTC. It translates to CASSRQADYGYTF.

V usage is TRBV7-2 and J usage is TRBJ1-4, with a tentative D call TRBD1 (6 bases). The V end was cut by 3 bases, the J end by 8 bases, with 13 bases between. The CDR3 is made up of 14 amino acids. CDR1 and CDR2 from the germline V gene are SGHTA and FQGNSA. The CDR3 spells CASSFSQGREKLFF. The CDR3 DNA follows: TGTGCCAGCAGCTTCTCACAGGGACGGGAAAAACTGTTTTTT.

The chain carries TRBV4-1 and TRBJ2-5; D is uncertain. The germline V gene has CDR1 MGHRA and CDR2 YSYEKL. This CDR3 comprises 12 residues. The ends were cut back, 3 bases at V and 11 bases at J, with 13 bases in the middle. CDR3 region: CASSQAINEQYF. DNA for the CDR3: TGCGCCAGCAGCCAGGCTATCAATGAGCAGTACTTC.

The CDR3 reads CASSSGQTNNSPLHF. Here the CDR3 DNA reads TGCGCCAGCAGCAGCGGACAGACTAATAATTCACCCCTCCACTTT. The chain is built from TRBV5-1 and TRBJ1-6; maybe TRBD1 (6 bases). The CDR3 is 15 residues long. The germline V gene encodes CDR1 SGHRS and CDR2 YFSETQ. V lost 4 bases, J lost 5 bases, and 13 bases lay in between.